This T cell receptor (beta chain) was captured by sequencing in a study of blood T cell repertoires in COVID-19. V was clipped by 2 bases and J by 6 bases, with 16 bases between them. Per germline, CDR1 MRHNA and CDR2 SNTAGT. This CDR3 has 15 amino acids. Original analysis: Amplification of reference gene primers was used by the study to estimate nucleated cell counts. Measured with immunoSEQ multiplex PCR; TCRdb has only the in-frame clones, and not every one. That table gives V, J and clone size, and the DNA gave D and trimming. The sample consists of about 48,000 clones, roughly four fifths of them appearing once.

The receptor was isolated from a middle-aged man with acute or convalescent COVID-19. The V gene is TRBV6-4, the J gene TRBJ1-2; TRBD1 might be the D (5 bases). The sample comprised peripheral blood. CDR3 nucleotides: TGTGCCAGCAGTGACCGGGCAGGGAGGGATAATGGCTACACCTTC. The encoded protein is CASSDRAGRDNGYTF.